The present entry profiles one TCR beta chain with its context. The antigen remains undetermined. This sample is part of a study of human T cells and chemical hapten exposure. Study-wide context: In the approximately 26-week study, patients were dosed weekly with diphenylcyclopropenone on the scalp throughout. Once 0.01% DPC had been applied to the upper back by patch test, readings were taken at 6 days. Whole-study results and caveats: Expanded TCRs clustered into significantly more large CDR3 similarity groups than controls, the analysis revealed.

This CDR3 spans 12 amino acids. V was clipped by 0 bases and J by 3 bases, with 3 bases between them. Per germline, CDR1 SEHNR and CDR2 FQNEAQ (reference sequence). The time point denotes: patch test 1, 2 weeks after DPC sensitization. Treatment meaning: therapeutic diphenylcyclopropenone sensitization with weekly scalp DPC. Unique molecular identifiers were affixed to discrete cDNA molecules within the library. TCRdb used MiXCR to reprocess the RACE reads, holding one entry per CDR3 protein. Here the sample spans tens of thousands of distinct CDR3 sequences, approximately 35% being singletons. Sequencing used whole blood, obtained in connection with sensitization to the hapten diphenylcyclopropenone (DPC). The receptor was derived from a man in his forties with alopecia areata. Some clones in this sample may be carry-over from other donors' samples. This chain connects TRBV7-9 to TRBJ2-7; D gene uncertain. The CDR3 DNA sequence: TGTGCCAGCAGCTTAGCGCACTACGAGCAGTACTTC. Amino acids: CASSLAHYEQYF.